The text below deals with one T cell receptor (beta chain). There is no known antigen for this receptor. Base qualities are missing; no much larger clone stands one base away. To sequence the TCRbeta CDR3 region, genomic DNA was isolated from the sorted cells. The immunoSEQ Assay was used for sequencing of TCRbeta CDR3 regions. This immuneACCESS table, as held by TCRdb, lists in-frame sequences with V and J called but not all clones. Of the missing ones, under half trace to an unresolved V gene in checked studies; the others have no known cause. This sample lists tens of thousands of clones; roughly three quarters were detected once. The leading ten clones occupy about 5% of the sample. The trial excluded patients who had a history of autoimmune disease or who were on systemic immunosuppression. In every dose cohort, peripheral blood was drawn for TCR sequencing at baseline, cycle 4 day 1, and cycle 7 day 1. The samples were taken from a phase I, first-in-human, multicenter, open-label dose-escalation trial of ivuxolimab. The trial enrolled adults with locally advanced or metastatic head and neck squamous cell, hepatocellular, melanoma or renal cell carcinoma. Before TCR sequencing, CD4+ T cells and CD8+ T cells were sorted from peripheral blood as separate populations.

The germline V gene encodes CDR1 ENHRY and CDR2 SYGVKD. Its CDR3 holds 12 amino acids, cysteine through phenylalanine. Of all the DNA, just the CDR3 is kept, 36 bases in frame from base 1. This entry comes from a study of OX40 agonist ivuxolimab in advanced cancers. About the full investigation: Ivuxolimab was a fully human IgG2 agonistic monoclonal antibody targeting the costimulatory receptor OX40 (CD134). In the dose-escalation cohort, 82.7% of patients were male, and the mean age was roughly 60 years, with a range of roughly 20 to 79. Prior anti-PD-1, anti-PD-L1 or anti-CTLA-4 therapy was permitted, and checkpoint inhibitors had been received by roughly 42% of dose-escalation patients. Among the roughly 54 dose-escalation patients, around 19 had hepatocellular carcinoma, 15 or so melanoma, 9 renal cell carcinoma and 9 head and neck cancer. The paper describes the monotherapy dose-escalation part (N ≈ 52 patients) of the phase I trial of ivuxolimab. Intravenous ivuxolimab was administered to patients every 2 weeks at six dose levels: 0.01, 0.1, 0.3, 1.5, 3 and 10 mg/kg. Partial responses occurred in three dose-escalation patients, of whom one had hepatocellular carcinoma and two had cutaneous melanoma. Peripheral TCRbeta sequencing was intended to test whether TCR sequence diversity was altered and clonal T-cell expansion was caused by ivuxolimab. Paper-wide results and their limitations: Which antigens the clonally expanded peripheral T cells were specific for was not determined. In the 0.1-3.0 mg/kg groups, partial responders were among the patients with the lowest normalized peripheral clonal expansion, particularly in CD8+ T cells. Low levels of normalized T-cell clonal expansion were also seen in some nonresponding patients. After ivuxolimab, expanded clones were on average more numerous among CD8+ T cells than among CD4+ T cells. At doses of 0.1 to 3.0 mg/kg, clonal expansion of both CD4+ and CD8+ T cells in blood was seen between baseline and week 6.

Recombination connected TRBV10-3 to TRBJ2-5, with an unclear D gene assignment. The last part of the DNA fits TRBJ2-7 better; the J call may be wrong. The clonotype originates from an adult with an advanced solid tumor such as melanoma, head and neck, liver or kidney cancer. The specimen was CD4+ or CD8+ T cells sorted from blood, collected in a trial of the OX40 agonist ivuxolimab. The DNA sequence is as follows: TGTGCCATCAGTGACTCGGTCTACGAGCAGTACTTC. Its translation reads: CAISDSVYEQYF.